Below, 29 T cell receptor beta chains from the same sample are listed, as sequenced in a study of CD8 T cells in ankylosing spondylitis. One entry per CDR3 protein results from TCRdb running MiXCR on the 5' RACE reads. The sample includes 150,000 to 200,000 distinct CDR3 sequences, 13% of them seen just once. Sequencing was performed on blood, either unsorted or a sorted T cell fraction (not recorded which). These receptors came from a female donor with ankylosing spondylitis or in good health (not recorded which).

The CDR3 DNA is TGCGCCAGCAGCGAACAGGGGACCGGGGAGCTGTTTTTT. Translation: CASSEQGTGELFF. V gene TRBV5-1 combines with J gene TRBJ2-2; 7 bases are shared with TRBD1. The junction had 2 bases not matched to a gene; V was cut back by 4 bases and J by 5 bases. The CDR3 extends over 13 amino acids. The germline V gene has CDR1 SGHRS and CDR2 YFSETQ.

This clonotype was detected many times. CDR3 in DNA: TGTGCCAGCAGCCCACACTCCTACGAGCAGTACTTC. Translation: CASSPHSYEQYF. This chain joins TRBV7-2 and TRBJ2-7, with no clear D. The V end lost 5 bases, the J end lost 0 bases, and 5 bases lay between the germline ends. The CDR3 runs to 12 residues. CDR1 is SGHTA, CDR2 FQGNSA, per germline.

Many counts were recorded for this clonotype. This chain joins TRBV6-1 and TRBJ2-7; maybe TRBD1 (5 bases). The germline V gene has CDR1 MNHNS and CDR2 SASEGT. V was trimmed by 2 bases and J by 3 bases, leaving 14 bases between them. CDR3 length: 15 amino acids. The CDR3, as DNA: TGTGCCAGCAGTGAATTGACAGTTAGTAACTACGAGCAGTACTTC. This sequence encodes CASSELTVSNYEQYF.

This clonotype occurred many times. The chain uses TRBV20-1 and TRBJ1-5, with D perhaps TRBD1 (5 bases). With 3 bases removed from V and 6 bases from J, the gap between germline ends came to 12 bases. The CDR3 has 13 amino acids. In germline, CDR1 is DFQATT, CDR2 SNEGSKA (reference sequence). The CDR3 loop reads CSARGQGGQPQHF. The CDR3 nucleotides are TGCAGTGCTAGGGGGCAGGGAGGTCAGCCCCAGCATTTT.

The chain uses TRBV5-1 and TRBJ2-1; unclear D gene. Deletions cut 0 bases from V and 7 bases from J, with 11 bases between. This CDR3 region has 14 residues. Germline CDR1 and CDR2: SGHRS and YFSETQ. CDR3 amino acids: CASSLARAENEQFF. In DNA, the CDR3 is TGCGCCAGCAGCTTGGCTCGGGCCGAGAATGAGCAGTTCTTC.

The sample holds many counts of this clonotype. This chain connects TRBV12-3 or TRBV12-4 to TRBJ1-5, with D maybe TRBD1 (6 bases). Trimming stripped 3 bases from V and 1 base from J, with 16 bases between. The CDR3 length is 17 residues. The chain's CDR3 is CASSFFVGRGSNQPQHF. CDR3 coding DNA: TGTGCCAGCAGTTTTTTCGTGGGCAGGGGAAGCAATCAGCCCCAGCATTTT.

This clonotype was picked up many times. The CDR3 protein is CATSNPTGKKAFF. CDR3 DNA: TGTGCCACCAGCAATCCCACAGGGAAAAAAGCTTTCTTT. J is TRBJ1-1 and V is TRBV15, with a tentative D call TRBD1 (6 bases). Trimming removed 4 bases at V and 9 bases at J, with 15 bases between. The CDR3 has 13 amino acids. The germline gives CDR1 LNHNV, CDR2 YYDKDF (reference sequence).

The J gene is TRBJ2-3, the V gene TRBV20-1; D unresolved. From germline, CDR1 is DFQATT and CDR2 SNEGSKA (reference sequence). There are 12 residues in the CDR3. V was cut by 0 bases and J by 1 base, with 2 bases left in between. CDR3 loop: CSARDRTDTQYF. The CDR3 DNA follows: TGCAGTGCTAGAGACCGCACAGATACGCAGTATTTT.

This clonotype has a handful of counts. J is TRBJ1-2 and V is TRBV6-5; D possibly corresponds to TRBD1 (5 bases). The CDR3 is 12 residues long. V shed 7 bases and J shed 5 bases, with 11 bases lying between them. From germline, CDR1 is MNHEY and CDR2 SVGAGI. CDR3 in DNA: TGTGCCAGCAAAGGAGGGGTGTATGGCTACACCTTC. Its protein product is CASKGGVYGYTF.

The J gene is TRBJ1-2, the V gene TRBV4-2; D may be TRBD1 (6 bases). The CDR3 loop spans 16 amino acids. The V and J ends lost 4 bases and 5 bases respectively, with 20 bases between them. Germline V gene lookup returns CDR1 LGHNA and CDR2 YNFKEQ. In DNA form, the CDR3 reads TGTGCCAGCAGCCCCCTGAGCAGGGGCGGCGATTATGGCTACACCTTC. It is translated as CASSPLSRGGDYGYTF.

This clonotype was seen many times. The chain has TRBV4-3 and TRBJ2-3; perhaps TRBD2 as D (5 bases). The CDR3 has 17 amino acids. Germline V gene lookup returns CDR1 LGHNA and CDR2 YSLEER. V shed 1 base and J shed 2 bases, with 16 bases lying between them. CDR3 nucleotide sequence: TGCGCCAGCAGCCAAGGAGGGAGTCTCGTAGCCACAGATACGCAGTATTTT. This translates into CASSQGGSLVATDTQYF.

Ten or more counts support this clonotype. The rearrangement links TRBV7-2 to TRBJ2-7; no clear D. Trimming cost V 2 bases and J 0 bases, with 8 bases left between them. The CDR3 length is 14 residues. CDR1 is SGHTA, CDR2 FQGNSA, per germline. The CDR3 nucleotides read TGTGCCAGCAGCTTATCGGCTAGCTCCTACGAGCAGTACTTC. Its protein product is CASSLSASSYEQYF.

This clonotype was detected ten times or more. This chain connects TRBV18 to TRBJ1-1, with a possible D match to TRBD1 (5 bases). V lost 1 base to trimming and J lost 1 base, with 13 bases between them. This CDR3 region has 16 residues. Germline V lookup: CDR1 KGHSH, CDR2 LQKENI. The CDR3 region is CASSPRSGTANTEAFF. In DNA, the CDR3 is TGTGCCAGCTCACCACGTTCCGGGACGGCGAACACTGAAGCTTTCTTT.

This clonotype was recorded at least ten times. This chain links TRBV3-1 with TRBJ2-5; 8 nucleotides line up with TRBD2. CDR1 and CDR2 (germline): LGHDT, YNNKEL (reference sequence). The CDR3 is 17 amino acids. V dropped 1 base and J dropped 2; count of bases not matched to a gene: 9. This CDR3 is CASSQVSAGAFQETQYF. As DNA, the CDR3 is TGTGCCAGCAGCCAAGTTTCAGCGGGGGCCTTTCAAGAGACCCAGTACTTC.

This clonotype was counted many times. CDR3 protein: CASSLGTTGDEQYF. Written as DNA, the CDR3 is TGCGCCAGCAGCTTGGGAACTACCGGGGACGAGCAGTACTTC. The chain uses TRBV5-1 and TRBJ2-7, with TRBD2 as a possible D gene (5 bases). V lost 0 bases, J lost 5 bases, and 12 bases lay in between. The CDR3 spans 14 residues. Germline CDR1 reads SGHRS; CDR2 reads YFSETQ.

This clonotype was detected ten times or more. The rearrangement links TRBV20-1 to TRBJ2-7; D possibly corresponds to TRBD1 (6 bases). The CDR3 contains 12 residues. Trimming cost V 6 bases and J 6 bases, with 15 bases left between them. CDR1 is DFQATT and CDR2 is SNEGSKA in the germline V gene (reference sequence). CDR3 in amino acids: CSASTGGGEQYF. The CDR3 nucleotides are TGCAGTGCCTCGACAGGTGGCGGCGAGCAGTACTTC.

This chain joins TRBV19 and TRBJ2-7, with D possibly being TRBD2 (6 bases). CDR3 length: 13 amino acids. Trimming removed 4 bases at V and 4 bases at J, with 11 bases between. Germline assignment: CDR1 LNHDA and CDR2 SQIVND (reference sequence). The CDR3 DNA sequence: TGTGCCAGTAGTACTCGGGGGTGGTACGAGCAGTACTTC. Translation gives CASSTRGWYEQYF.

This clonotype has a count of ten or more. The chain carries TRBV12-3 or TRBV12-4 and TRBJ1-2; TRBD1 aligns across 7 bases. J was trimmed by 4 bases and V by 5 bases; bases with no gene match: 10. The length of the CDR3 is 15 residues. The CDR3 region has the DNA TGTGCCAGCAGTCGCCTGTCCGGGACAGCCTATGGCTACACCTTC. Protein product: CASSRLSGTAYGYTF.

Many counts were recorded for this clonotype. V gene TRBV4-1 combines with J gene TRBJ2-3, with 7 bases matching TRBD2. CDR1 MGHRA and CDR2 YSYEKL come from the germline V gene. Trimming at V came to 8 bases and at J to 2 bases, leaving 7 bases not matched to a gene. The CDR3 is made up of 14 amino acids. CDR3 nucleotide sequence: TGCGCCAGCCGGTCCGCGGGAGTCACAGATACGCAGTATTTT. The encoded protein is CASRSAGVTDTQYF.

This clonotype was counted at least ten times. As DNA, the CDR3 is TGTGCCAGCAGCTTAGCCTTTCGCGAGCAGTACTTC. Translated, it gives CASSLAFREQYF. The chain recombines TRBV7-8 with TRBJ2-7; D unresolved. This CDR3 region has 12 residues. The V end lost 0 bases, the J end lost 6 bases, and 6 bases lay between the germline ends. Germline V gene data show CDR1 as SGHVS and CDR2 as FQNEAQ.

A few counts support this clonotype. The rearrangement joins TRBV7-9 to TRBJ2-7; D may be TRBD1 (5 bases). CDR1 and CDR2 from the germline V gene are SEHNR and FQNEAQ (reference sequence). Between the trimmed V and J ends, which lost 7 bases and 12 bases, there was a span of 22 bases. The CDR3 consists of 13 residues. CDR3 protein: CASTEIQGVPGYF. CDR3 nucleotides: TGTGCCAGCACCGAAATTCAGGGCGTCCCGGGGTACTTC.

This clonotype occurred a few times. The rearrangement joins TRBV12-3 or TRBV12-4 to TRBJ1-1; D remains unclear. The CDR3 runs to 12 residues. Deletions cut 3 bases from V and 7 bases from J, with 9 bases between. CDR3 DNA: TGTGCCAGCAGTTTGGGCAGAATTGAAGCTTTCTTT. Translating gives CASSLGRIEAFF.

At least ten counts were recorded for this clonotype. The chain recombines TRBV19 with TRBJ2-3; D perhaps matches TRBD1 (6 bases). Germline CDR1 is LNHDA and CDR2 is SQIVND (reference sequence). This CDR3 has 12 amino acids. Trimming shortened V by 11 bases and J by 10 bases, and 19 bases separated the two germline ends. CDR3 bases: TGTGCCGCCAAGTCACAGGGAACCCCGCAGTATTTT. Translating it yields CAAKSQGTPQYF.

The J gene is TRBJ2-3, the V gene TRBV5-1; D not certain. The CDR3 loop spans 15 amino acids. The germline V gene has CDR1 SGHRS and CDR2 YFSETQ. V lost 0 bases to trimming and J lost 1 base, with 9 bases between them. CDR3 DNA sequence: TGCGCCAGCAGCTTGGGTGGAGCCCGCACAGATACGCAGTATTTT. Its protein is CASSLGGARTDTQYF.

This clonotype was seen ten or more times. The V gene is TRBV5-1, the J gene TRBJ2-2, with 13 positions matching TRBD2. The J segment lost 6 bases and the V segment lost 1 base, leaving 9 bases of the junction unmatched. Germline CDR1 is SGHRS and CDR2 is YFSETQ. The CDR3 is 18 residues long. As DNA, the CDR3 is TGCGCCAGCAGCTTGACGGGGACTAGCGGGATGTATCCCGGGGAGCTGTTTTTT. Residues: CASSLTGTSGMYPGELFF.

This clonotype was counted ten times or more. This chain joins TRBV11-2 and TRBJ2-3; maybe TRBD2 (5 bases). The germline V gene has CDR1 SGHAT and CDR2 FQNNGV. The CDR3 totals 12 residues. The V and J ends lost 8 bases and 4 bases respectively, with 10 bases between them. CDR3: CASAPGADTQYF. The CDR3 DNA reads as TGTGCCAGCGCCCCCGGGGCAGATACGCAGTATTTT.

This clonotype was recorded at least ten times. The rearrangement joins TRBV28 to TRBJ2-7; D remains unclear. Germline-derived CDR1 and CDR2 are MDHEN and SYDVKM. Trimming removed 7 bases from V and 3 bases from J, with 7 bases in between. This CDR3 contains 11 residues. DNA of the CDR3: TGTGCCAGCACCGACATCTACGAGCAGTACTTC. Protein product: CASTDIYEQYF.

This clonotype was seen many times. The chain links TRBV28 to TRBJ2-5, with TRBD1 matching over 7 bases. CDR1 is MDHEN, CDR2 SYDVKM, per germline. The CDR3 is made up of 16 amino acids. V lost 8 bases to trimming and J lost 2 bases; unmatched junction nucleotides: 14. CDR3 amino acids: CASRHVTGFDQETQYF. The CDR3 DNA is TGTGCCAGCCGCCATGTGACAGGGTTTGATCAAGAGACCCAGTACTTC.

On this clonotype: Possible read error: a much larger clone is one base away. Here the CDR3 reads CASSLPSGRSLNGQFF. The CDR3, as DNA: TGTGCCAGCAGTTTGCCTAGCGGGAGAAGCCTGAATGGGCAGTTCTTC. This rearrangement joins TRBV12-3 or TRBV12-4 to TRBJ2-1; 10 bases are shared with TRBD2. The CDR3 contains 16 residues.